The 30 T cell receptor beta chains listed next were all sequenced from one sample in a study of technical replicates of blood from a handful of donors. Repertoires were generated with immunoSEQ multiplex PCR, while TCRdb's copy carries only in-frame clones and drops some. The sample lists under 90,000 clones; around 90% were seen once. The specimen was T cells isolated from PBMCs. The receptors come from a human donor in good health.

The V gene is TRBV28, the J gene TRBJ2-1, with 7 positions matching TRBD1. This CDR3 comprises 14 residues. Germline V gene lookup returns CDR1 MDHEN and CDR2 SYDVKM. V lost 7 bases, J lost 0 bases, and 3 bases stayed unmatched. CDR3 sequence: CASTRGLSYNEQFF. DNA of the CDR3: TGTGCCAGCACAAGGGGGCTCTCCTACAATGAGCAGTTCTTC.

This clone was picked up one time. V is TRBV7-2 and J is TRBJ1-2, with 12 bases fitting TRBD1. J lost 8 bases, V lost 5 bases, and 9 bases had no gene match. Germline loops: CDR1 SGHTA, CDR2 FQGNSA. The CDR3 has 15 amino acids. The CDR3 here is CASSPAGQGAGGYTF. For the CDR3, the DNA is TGTGCCAGCAGCCCTGCGGGACAGGGGGCGGGGGGCTACACCTTC.

Points on this clone: The conserved closing phenylalanine or tryptophan is absent in this CDR3, likely reflecting a read error. J is TRBJ2-7 and V is TRBV29-1, with D perhaps matching TRBD2 (5 bases). The CDR3 is 14 residues long. V dropped 4 bases and J dropped 4 bases, with 17 bases sitting between them. CDR1 SQVTM and CDR2 ANQGSEA come from the germline V gene. This CDR3 is CSVGLDGGWYEQYL. The CDR3, as DNA: TGCAGCGTTGGATTGGACGGAGGTTGGTACGAGCAGTACCTC.

The chain links TRBV7-9 to TRBJ1-2; TRBD1 matches at 10 bases. Germline-derived CDR1 and CDR2 are SEHNR and FQNEAQ (reference sequence). The CDR3 totals 14 residues. Trimming cost V 5 bases and J 6 bases; bases outside gene matches: 6. CDR3: CASSPIGQGDGYTF. For the CDR3, the DNA is TGTGCCAGCAGCCCCATTGGACAGGGGGATGGCTACACCTTC.

The chain joins TRBV7-2 to TRBJ2-7, with TRBD2 identical over 8 bases. Trimming removed 6 bases from V and 2 bases from J; junction bases left unmatched: 3. The CDR3 extends over 13 amino acids. CDR1 is SGHTA, CDR2 FQGNSA, per germline. CDR3 nucleotide sequence: TGTGCCAGCAGGACTAGCGATCCCTACGAGCAGTACTTC. Translating gives CASRTSDPYEQYF.

The V call is TRBV15, the J call TRBJ2-3; tentative D call: TRBD2 (5 bases). Germline V gene sequence: CDR1 LNHNV, CDR2 YYDKDF (reference sequence). This CDR3 region has 16 residues. The V end was cut by 5 bases, the J end by 0 bases, with 15 bases between. CDR3 in DNA: TGTGCCACCAGCTACAGTGGACTGGCAAGCACAGATACGCAGTATTTT. Protein product: CATSYSGLASTDTQYF.

To note about this clone: This sample also contains other DNA sequences that code for the same CDR3. The V call is TRBV6-5, the J call TRBJ2-7; D is perhaps TRBD1 (6 bases). The CDR3 has 12 amino acids. Germline V gene sequence: CDR1 MNHEY, CDR2 SVGAGI. V was cut by 6 bases and J by 2 bases, with 8 bases left in between. CDR3 residues: CASRDRTYEQYF. The CDR3 region has the DNA TGTGCCAGCAGAGACAGGACCTACGAGCAGTACTTC.

The V and J genes are TRBV30 and TRBJ1-5; D is perhaps TRBD1 (5 bases). CDR3 length equals 14 residues. V was trimmed by 0 bases and J by 4 bases, leaving 10 bases between them. Germline loops: CDR1 GTSNPN, CDR2 SVGIG (reference sequence). The CDR3 DNA reads as TGTGCCTGGAGTGTGGAGCAGGGTAATCAGCCCCAGCATTTT. Translated: CAWSVEQGNQPQHF.

The chain couples TRBV6-1 to TRBJ2-3; 13 bases are shared with TRBD2. The junction had 7 bases not matched to a gene; V was cut back by 6 bases and J by 7 bases. CDR1 MNHNS and CDR2 SASEGT come from the germline V gene. The CDR3 is made up of 15 amino acids. The CDR3 sequence: CASRLLAGGYYTQYF. The CDR3 DNA follows: TGTGCCAGCAGGTTACTAGCGGGGGGGTATTATACGCAGTATTTT.

The chain employs TRBV19 and TRBJ1-2, with 7 positions matching TRBD1. The CDR3 runs to 12 residues. J gave up 2 bases and V 8 bases, and 2 bases lay outside the gene matches. The germline V gene encodes CDR1 LNHDA and CDR2 SQIVND (reference sequence). CDR3 protein: CASGDRNYGYTF. CDR3 DNA sequence: TGTGCCAGTGGGGACAGAAACTATGGCTACACCTTC.

V and J are TRBV5-1 and TRBJ2-6; D remains ambiguous. This CDR3 is built from 14 residues. CDR1 and CDR2 from the germline V gene are SGHRS and YFSETQ. With 5 bases removed from V and 0 bases from J, the gap between germline ends came to 6 bases. The CDR3 protein is CASRINSGANVLTF. As DNA, the CDR3 is TGCGCCAGCAGAATAAACTCTGGGGCCAACGTCCTGACTTTC.

This chain links TRBV19 with TRBJ1-5, with TRBD1 matching over 7 bases. This CDR3 has 15 residues. Germline V CDR1 and CDR2: LNHDA, SQIVND (reference sequence). V shed 7 bases and J 0 bases; nucleotides not matched to a gene: 6. In nucleotides, the CDR3 is TGTGCCAGTATAAGACAGGGCACTAGCAATCAGCCCCAGCATTTT. Amino acid sequence: CASIRQGTSNQPQHF.

V gene TRBV5-1 combines with J gene TRBJ2-1; 8 bases align to TRBD2. The CDR3 is made up of 17 amino acids. V was clipped by 0 bases and J by 7 bases; unmatched bases: 12. Germline assignment: CDR1 SGHRS and CDR2 YFSETQ. The CDR3 sequence: CASSLGVAGLATNEQFF. The CDR3 DNA sequence: TGCGCCAGCAGCTTGGGGGTAGCGGGACTGGCTACAAATGAGCAGTTCTTC.

This chain joins TRBV5-4 and TRBJ2-6; weak D call: TRBD2 (6 bases). Germline V gene lookup returns CDR1 SGHNT and CDR2 YYREEE (reference sequence). CDR3 size: 17 residues. V gave up 2 bases and J gave up 2 bases, with 14 bases separating them. The chain's CDR3 is CASSLGGNGPGANVLTF. CDR3 bases: TGTGCCAGCAGCTTAGGCGGGAATGGGCCTGGGGCCAACGTCCTGACTTTC.

V and J are TRBV10-2 and TRBJ2-7; tentative D call: TRBD1 (6 bases). Germline CDR1 is WSHSY and CDR2 is SAAADI. V was clipped by 5 bases and J by 3 bases, with 11 bases between them. This CDR3 has 13 amino acids. As DNA, the CDR3 is TGCGCCAGCAGTACGGGACACCTCTACGAGCAGTACTTC. Amino acids: CASSTGHLYEQYF.

The chain recombines TRBV2 with TRBJ2-2; D gene ambiguous. Germline lookup yields CDR1 SNHLY and CDR2 FYNNEI. The CDR3 totals 16 residues. Trimming stripped 5 bases from V and 0 bases from J, with 13 bases between. The CDR3 sequence: CASSKRVTANTGELFF. The CDR3, as DNA: TGTGCCAGCAGTAAAAGAGTTACCGCGAACACCGGGGAGCTGTTTTTT. Using reference TRBV2 and TRBJ2-2 for the parts outside the CDR3, the full variable domain is EPEVTQTPSHQVTQMGQEVILRCVPISNHLYFYWYRQILGQKVEFLVSFYNNEISEKSEIFDDQFSVERPDGSNFTLKIRSTKLEDSAMYFCASSKRVTANTGELFFGEGSRLTVL.

V and J are TRBV12-5 and TRBJ1-1; D may be TRBD1 (5 bases). CDR1 is LGHNT, CDR2 FRNRAP, per germline. This CDR3 has 13 amino acids. The V gene lost 6 bases and the J gene lost 5 bases, with 13 bases spanning the gap. CDR3 in DNA: TGTGCTAGTGGCCCTTGGGGCTATACTGAAGCTTTCTTT. Translation gives CASGPWGYTEAFF.

In this sample, this clone turned up once. The V and J genes are TRBV7-6 and TRBJ1-2; D perhaps matches TRBD1 (6 bases). Trimming cost V 4 bases and J 2 bases, with 11 bases left between them. The CDR3 is made up of 14 amino acids. In germline, CDR1 is SGHVS, CDR2 FNYEAQ. The CDR3 here is CASSSTDRNYGYTF. CDR3 nucleotide sequence: TGTGCCAGCAGCTCCACTGACAGGAACTATGGCTACACCTTC.

The gene calls are TRBV27 and TRBJ2-5; maybe TRBD2 (5 bases). Germline CDR1 reads MNHEY; CDR2 reads SMNVEV (reference sequence). V was clipped by 0 bases and J by 1 base, with 9 bases between them. This CDR3 spans 15 amino acids. CDR3 protein: CASSLSEVGQETQYF. The CDR3 coding sequence is TGTGCCAGCAGTTTATCGGAGGTGGGCCAAGAGACCCAGTACTTC.

This clone was observed once. The rearrangement uses TRBV5-1 and TRBJ2-2, with D uncertain. V shed 4 bases and J shed 2 bases, with 3 bases lying between them. The V gene's germline CDR1 is SGHRS and CDR2 YFSETQ. The CDR3 has 12 amino acids. The DNA for the CDR3 is TGCGCCAGCAGCCCTAACACCGGGGAGCTGTTTTTT. Protein: CASSPNTGELFF.

This clone was seen once. The CDR3 spells CASSARDLYSTDTQYF. The CDR3 coding sequence is TGTGCCAGCAGCGCCCGGGACTTGTATAGCACAGATACGCAGTATTTT. V usage is TRBV7-2 and J usage is TRBJ2-3, with D perhaps TRBD2 (6 bases). Trimming left V 5 bases short and J 0 bases short, with 15 bases between. CDR3 length: 16 amino acids. CDR1 SGHTA and CDR2 FQGNSA come from the germline V gene.

This rearrangement joins TRBV28 to TRBJ1-1; D is undetermined. The CDR3 runs to 12 residues. Deletions cut 2 bases from V and 5 bases from J, with 6 bases between. Germline values: CDR1 MDHEN, CDR2 SYDVKM. DNA of the CDR3: TGTGCCAGCAGTTTACCACAAACTGAAGCTTTCTTT. Translation gives CASSLPQTEAFF.

The chain joins TRBV11-3 to TRBJ2-1, with 7 bases matching TRBD1. J gave up 0 bases and V 6 bases, and 5 bases lay outside the gene matches. Per germline, CDR1 SGHNT and CDR2 YENEEA. CDR3 size: 15 residues. The CDR3 sequence is CASRPDRSSYNEQFF. Here the CDR3 DNA reads TGTGCCAGCAGACCGGACAGGAGCTCCTACAATGAGCAGTTCTTC.

The chain has TRBV9 and TRBJ1-5; possible D gene TRBD1, 5 bases. The V end was cut by 4 bases, the J end by 7 bases, with 15 bases between. The CDR3 has 14 amino acids. The germline gives CDR1 SGDLS, CDR2 YYNGEE. Here the CDR3 reads CASSPGTAWQPQHF. CDR3 DNA: TGTGCCAGCAGCCCTGGGACTGCATGGCAGCCCCAGCATTTT. The full variable domain, rest sourced from reference TRBV9 and TRBJ1-5, is DSGVTQTPKHLITATGQRVTLRCSPRSGDLSVYWYQQSLDQGLQFLIQYYNGEERAKGNILERFSAQQFPDLHSELNLSSLELGDSALYFCASSPGTAWQPQHFGDGTRLSIL.

J is TRBJ2-5 and V is TRBV30, with 8 bases lining up with TRBD1. The CDR3 length is 14 residues. Germline-derived CDR1 and CDR2 are GTSNPN and SVGIG (reference sequence). V trimming: 2 bases; J trimming: 2 bases; junction bases outside the gene matches: 4. Written as DNA, the CDR3 is TGTGCCTGGAGTATAGGGACAGGTCAAGAGACCCAGTACTTC. Its protein product is CAWSIGTGQETQYF.

This chain uses TRBV12-5 with TRBJ1-2; 7 positions match TRBD1. The ends lost 5 bases at V and 3 bases at J; junction bases unmatched: 6. CDR3 size: 14 residues. CDR1 is LGHNT and CDR2 is FRNRAP in the germline V gene. The CDR3 loop reads CASGRTGEYYGYTF. The CDR3 nucleotides read TGTGCTAGTGGTCGGACAGGAGAATACTATGGCTACACCTTC.

This clone was seen only once. The CDR3 loop reads CASSPGTRLAHEQYF. CDR3 nucleotides: TGTGCCAGCAGTCCGGGGACTAGACTGGCACACGAGCAGTACTTC. The chain carries TRBV28 and TRBJ2-7, with TRBD2 identical over 8 bases. The CDR3 extends over 15 amino acids. V lost 5 bases, J lost 5 bases, and 11 bases stayed unmatched. Germline V gene lookup returns CDR1 MDHEN and CDR2 SYDVKM.

The rearrangement uses TRBV28 and TRBJ2-4; D gene ambiguous. CDR1 is MDHEN and CDR2 is SYDVKM in the germline V gene. The CDR3 totals 15 residues. V was shortened by 4 bases and J by 6 bases, with 16 bases between the two germline ends. Here the CDR3 DNA reads TGTGCCAGCAGTTATGGCCCCATGTTGATAAACATTCAGTACTTC. This sequence encodes CASSYGPMLINIQYF.

This rearrangement joins TRBV5-1 to TRBJ2-7, with TRBD1 identical over 9 bases. V was clipped by 0 bases and J by 3 bases; unmatched bases: 22. The CDR3 runs to 21 residues. CDR1 is SGHRS, CDR2 YFSETQ, per germline. Here the CDR3 reads CASSLALLGTGSIVRIYEQYF. DNA of the CDR3: TGCGCCAGCAGCTTGGCCCTGTTGGGGACAGGGAGTATCGTCAGGATCTACGAGCAGTACTTC. The full variable domain, in which reference TRBV5-1 and TRBJ2-7 provide the parts outside the CDR3, is KAGVTQTPRYLIKTRGQQVTLSCSPISGHRSVSWYQQTPGQGLQFLFEYFSETQRNKGNFPGRFSGRQFSNSRSEMNVSTLELGDSALYLCASSLALLGTGSIVRIYEQYFGPGTRLTVT.

The V and J genes are TRBV28 and TRBJ2-7; D call uncertain. Looked up from germline, CDR1 is MDHEN and CDR2 is SYDVKM. The CDR3 is made up of 14 amino acids. Trimming cost V 4 bases and J 5 bases, with 15 bases left between them. The CDR3, as DNA: TGTGCCAGCAGTTCCCCCGCCGCCCTAAACGAGCAGTACTTC. Residues: CASSSPAALNEQYF.